The entry below describes one T cell receptor (beta chain). The antigen remains unidentified. Axillary draining lymph nodes of breast cancer patients supplied the node samples. These data come from a study of breast tumors, draining lymph nodes, adjacent tissues. Overall study results and limits: Tumors had less TCR diversity than lymph nodes, more than nontumor tissue.

TCRdb re-derived calls from the multiplex PCR reads in MiXCR, one entry per CDR3 protein. This table has 180,000 or so distinct CDR3 sequences, around a third appearing once. Germline CDR1 and CDR2: SGHNT and YENEEA. The CDR3 runs to 12 residues. The V end lost 3 bases, the J end lost 10 bases, and 12 bases lay between the germline ends. The sample taken for sequencing was axillary lymph node tissue. The clonotype originates from a female donor with breast cancer. Some clones in this sample may be carry-over from other donors' samples. The chain recombines TRBV11-3 with TRBJ1-2; perhaps TRBD1 as D (5 bases). CDR3 sequence (DNA): TGTGCCAGCAGCTTGGGGGATAGGGCCTACACCTTC. Protein sequence: CASSLGDRAYTF.